Presented here are 23 T cell receptor beta chains from one specimen sequenced in a study of sequential checkpoint blockade in melanoma. The treatment: randomized to nivolumab then ipilimumab (arm A) or the reverse (arm B). The table came from immunoSEQ multiplex PCR; TCRdb's copy has only in-frame clones and leaves some out. The sample holds roughly 9,100 clones; roughly 25% are singletons and the top ten take roughly 10%. The sample was tumor tissue (inferred from file names), taken from a patient given nivolumab and ipilimumab in sequence. These receptors all come from a human donor with melanoma.

The chain recombines TRBV30 with TRBJ2-7; 12 bases fit TRBD2. The CDR3 sequence is 16 residues long. Germline-derived CDR1 and CDR2 are GTSNPN and SVGIG (reference sequence). V gave up 5 bases and J gave up 3 bases; unmatched junction bases: 11. This chain's CDR3 is CAWAKGLAGRFYEQYF. Here the CDR3 DNA reads TGTGCCTGGGCTAAAGGACTAGCGGGGCGCTTCTACGAGCAGTACTTC.

This clone was observed a few times. The rearrangement links TRBV11-3 to TRBJ2-4; D might be TRBD2 (5 bases). The V end was cut by 8 bases, the J end by 6 bases, with 20 bases between. From germline, CDR1 is SGHNT and CDR2 YENEEA. This CDR3 is built from 15 residues. The CDR3 DNA reads as TGTGCCAGCGGTACGGCGGGCCCCCGTAGAAACATTCAGTACTTC. The encoded protein is CASGTAGPRRNIQYF.

The chain links TRBV7-2 to TRBJ1-4; no clear D gene. CDR3 length: 13 amino acids. Germline-derived CDR1 and CDR2 are SGHTA and FQGNSA. Trimming took 1 base from V and 10 from J, leaving 10 bases between them. The CDR3 coding sequence is TGTGCCAGCAGCTTAGGGGGAATCGGAAAACTGTTTTTT. It specifies CASSLGGIGKLFF.

The genes are TRBV10-2 and TRBJ2-3; 9 nucleotides line up with TRBD2. The CDR3 has 16 residues. V shed 2 bases, J shed 1 base, and the junction held 4 bases outside the gene matches. CDR1 is WSHSY and CDR2 is SAAADI in the germline V gene. CDR3 DNA: TGCGCCAGCAGTGAGGAGCGGGGGGCCGGCACAGATACGCAGTATTTT. Protein product: CASSEERGAGTDTQYF.

This sequence joins TRBV6-7 and TRBJ1-6; TRBD1 agrees at 7 bases. TRBV6-7 counts as an open reading frame of uncertain function. Trimming cost V 6 bases and J 8 bases; bases outside gene matches: 10. This CDR3 spans 15 amino acids. CDR3 DNA: TGTGCCAGCAGCCGGGACAGAGTCATTGATTCACCCCTCCACTTT. Its translation: CASSRDRVIDSPLHF.

A word on this clone: At one of its ends the junction is not consistent with the germline gene, which may arise from a read error. The gene calls are TRBV7-6 and TRBJ2-3, with D perhaps TRBD1 or TRBD2 (5 bases each). The CDR3 runs 17 residues. The germline gives CDR1 SGHVS, CDR2 FNYEAQ. The DNA for the CDR3 is TGTGCTAGCAGCTTGGGAGCCCGGGGACCTAGCACAGATACGCAGTATTTT. This sequence encodes CASSLGARGPSTDTQYF.

Within the sample, this clone is medium-sized. The chain joins TRBV11-3 to TRBJ2-7, with 9 nucleotides matching TRBD1. V dropped 5 bases and J dropped 5; count of bases not matched to a gene: 10. CDR3 size: 15 residues. Germline loops: CDR1 SGHNT, CDR2 YENEEA. The CDR3 DNA reads TGTGCCAGCAGCCCCGCGACAGGGGGGGTCGACGAGCAGTACTTC. This gives the protein CASSPATGGVDEQYF.

The CDR3, as DNA: TGTGCCAGTAGTATTAGGGGCGAGGGCAATCAGCCCCAGCATTTT. Amino acids: CASSIRGEGNQPQHF. The rearrangement joins TRBV19 to TRBJ1-5, with D perhaps TRBD1 (5 bases). There are 15 residues in the CDR3. V was clipped by 3 bases and J by 2 bases, with 11 bases between them. CDR1 is LNHDA, CDR2 SQIVND, per germline (reference sequence).

By its share, this clone is medium-sized (0.01 to 0.1%). This chain connects TRBV18 to TRBJ1-2, with 8 bases matching TRBD1. From germline, CDR1 is KGHSH and CDR2 LQKENI. This CDR3 is 14 amino acids long. V was pared by 3 bases and J by 3 bases, with 3 bases of the junction left unmatched. CDR3 amino acids: CASSPTGGDYGYTF. DNA of the CDR3: TGTGCCAGCTCACCCACAGGGGGAGACTATGGCTACACCTTC.

By sample share, this clone is medium-sized (0.01 to 0.1%). The rearrangement joins TRBV10-2 to TRBJ2-1, with 11 nucleotides matching TRBD2. CDR1 is WSHSY and CDR2 is SAAADI in the germline V gene. J lost 5 bases, V lost 4 bases, and 4 bases had no gene match. This CDR3 is built from 15 residues. The CDR3 sequence is CASSVVAGGDNEQFF. DNA of the CDR3: TGCGCCAGCAGTGTTGTAGCGGGGGGGGACAATGAGCAGTTCTTC.

This clone showed up many times. This chain links TRBV11-3 with TRBJ1-3; D not certain. Germline CDR1 is SGHNT and CDR2 is YENEEA. Trimming shortened V by 5 bases and J by 0 bases, and 14 bases separated the two germline ends. This CDR3 comprises 16 residues. The CDR3 protein is CASSLFPGFSGNTIYF. The DNA of the CDR3 is TGTGCCAGCAGCCTGTTCCCGGGTTTCTCTGGAAACACCATATATTTT. Variable domain in full (rest from reference TRBV11-3 and TRBJ1-3): EAGVVQSPRYKIIEKKQPVAFWCNPISGHNTLYWYLQNLGQGPELLIRYENEEAVDDSQLPKDRFSAERLKGVDSTLKIQPAELGDSAVYLCASSLFPGFSGNTIYFGEGSWLTVV.

This chain links TRBV28 with TRBJ1-3; D remains unclear. The CDR3 totals 15 residues. Trimming removed 3 bases at V and 4 bases at J, with 13 bases between. Germline CDR1 and CDR2: MDHEN and SYDVKM. CDR3 sequence reads: CASSFRRLVGNTIYF. DNA of the CDR3: TGTGCCAGCAGTTTCAGGCGCCTGGTAGGAAACACCATATATTTT. Full variable domain (remainder filled in from reference TRBV28 and TRBJ1-3): DVKVTQSSRYLVKRTGEKVFLECVQDMDHENMFWYRQDPGLGLRLIYFSYDVKMKEKGDIPEGYSVSREKKERFSLILESASTNQTSMYLCASSFRRLVGNTIYFGEGSWLTVV.

The J gene is TRBJ2-2, the V gene TRBV5-1; D gene ambiguous. CDR3 size: 14 residues. The germline V gene has CDR1 SGHRS and CDR2 YFSETQ. V shed 3 bases and J shed 1 base, with 7 bases lying between them. Here the CDR3 DNA reads TGCGCCAGCAGCTGGGGTGTGAACACCGGGGAGCTGTTTTTT. Its protein is CASSWGVNTGELFF.

This chain connects TRBV14 to TRBJ1-2; the D gene is possibly TRBD1 (5 bases). Germline V gives CDR1 SGHDN, CDR2 FVKESK. V lost 4 bases to trimming and J lost 4 bases, with 10 bases between them. This CDR3 is built from 13 residues. CDR3 coding DNA: TGTGCCAGCAGCCCGGGACTCATCTATGGCTACACCTTC. It is translated as CASSPGLIYGYTF.

Ten or more counts support this clone. This chain uses TRBV11-3 with TRBJ2-5; a possible D gene is TRBD1 (6 bases). Germline V lookup: CDR1 SGHNT, CDR2 YENEEA. V shed 6 bases and J shed 0 bases, with 14 bases lying between them. The CDR3 sequence is 15 residues long. CDR3 region: CASSPDRRYQETQYF. The CDR3 coding sequence is TGTGCCAGCAGTCCAGACAGGCGCTACCAAGAGACCCAGTACTTC.

The chain employs TRBV10-3 and TRBJ2-2; TRBD2 agrees at 7 bases. The CDR3 sequence is 18 residues long. Germline trimming cut 2 bases from V and 3 bases from J; bases unmatched to any gene: 12. Per germline, CDR1 ENHRY and CDR2 SYGVKD. The CDR3 loop is CAISEGGLDGSDTGELFF. The CDR3, as DNA: TGTGCCATCAGTGAGGGAGGACTAGACGGCTCCGACACCGGGGAGCTGTTTTTT.

The chain employs TRBV5-1 and TRBJ2-2; D gene uncertain. V gave up 2 bases and J gave up 0 bases, with 11 bases separating them. The CDR3 loop spans 16 amino acids. Germline CDR1 and CDR2: SGHRS and YFSETQ. The DNA of the CDR3 is TGCGCCAGCAGCTTCGCAGGCAACCCGAACACCGGGGAGCTGTTTTTT. Translation gives CASSFAGNPNTGELFF.

The chain employs TRBV6-8 and TRBJ2-3; TRBD1 might be the D (6 bases). Germline CDR1 MNHGY, CDR2 SAAAGT. This CDR3 spans 15 amino acids. Trimming left V 2 bases short and J 4 bases short, with 13 bases between. The CDR3 region is CASSYRDKRADTQYF. The CDR3, as DNA: TGTGCCAGCAGTTACAGGGACAAGAGGGCAGATACGCAGTATTTT.

This rearrangement joins TRBV5-1 to TRBJ1-1; D is uncertain. Germline-derived CDR1 and CDR2 are SGHRS and YFSETQ. CDR3 length: 14 amino acids. Trimming left V 5 bases short and J 1 base short, with 12 bases between. In nucleotides, the CDR3 is TGCGCCAGCAGATCCGACGTGGGGAACACTGAAGCTTTCTTT. Its translation is CASRSDVGNTEAFF. Full variable domain (rest looked up from reference TRBV5-1 and TRBJ1-1): KAGVTQTPRYLIKTRGQQVTLSCSPISGHRSVSWYQQTPGQGLQFLFEYFSETQRNKGNFPGRFSGRQFSNSRSEMNVSTLELGDSALYLCASRSDVGNTEAFFGQGTRLTVV.

This clone was seen a handful of times. V usage is TRBV19 and J usage is TRBJ1-2; perhaps TRBD1 as D (5 bases). Germline CDR1 is LNHDA and CDR2 is SQIVND (reference sequence). Trimming shortened V by 10 bases and J by 4 bases, and 13 bases separated the two germline ends. The CDR3 sequence is 12 residues long. The DNA of the CDR3 is TGTGCCACGGGTCGGGGGACCTATGGCTACACCTTC. Translated: CATGRGTYGYTF.

This clone was seen just once. The chain employs TRBV19 and TRBJ1-2, with D hard to call. Trimming removed 4 bases from V and 4 bases from J, with 19 bases in between. Germline lookup yields CDR1 LNHDA and CDR2 SQIVND (reference sequence). The CDR3 has 16 residues. In DNA, the CDR3 is TGTGCCAGTAGTACCGCAACTAAGGCCCTATCCTATGGCTACACCTTC. Protein sequence: CASSTATKALSYGYTF.

The chain is built from TRBV19 and TRBJ2-5; D may be TRBD1 (5 bases). Trimming took off 5 bases at V and 9 bases at J, with 13 bases between the two ends. Per the germline V gene, CDR1 is LNHDA and CDR2 is SQIVND (reference sequence). The CDR3 totals 12 residues. CDR3 DNA sequence: TGTGCCAGTAGTGGGGCGTCCGCGGCCCAGTACTTC. Protein: CASSGASAAQYF.

DNA for the CDR3: TGTGCCAGCAGCTTGCTTCGCGCAGGTTGGCCAGATACGCAGTATTTT. It yields the protein CASSLLRAGWPDTQYF. The chain carries TRBV7-6 and TRBJ2-3; D gene uncertain. CDR1 is SGHVS and CDR2 is FNYEAQ in the germline V gene. Trimming pared 3 bases from V and 4 bases from J, leaving 17 bases between. CDR3 length equals 16 residues.